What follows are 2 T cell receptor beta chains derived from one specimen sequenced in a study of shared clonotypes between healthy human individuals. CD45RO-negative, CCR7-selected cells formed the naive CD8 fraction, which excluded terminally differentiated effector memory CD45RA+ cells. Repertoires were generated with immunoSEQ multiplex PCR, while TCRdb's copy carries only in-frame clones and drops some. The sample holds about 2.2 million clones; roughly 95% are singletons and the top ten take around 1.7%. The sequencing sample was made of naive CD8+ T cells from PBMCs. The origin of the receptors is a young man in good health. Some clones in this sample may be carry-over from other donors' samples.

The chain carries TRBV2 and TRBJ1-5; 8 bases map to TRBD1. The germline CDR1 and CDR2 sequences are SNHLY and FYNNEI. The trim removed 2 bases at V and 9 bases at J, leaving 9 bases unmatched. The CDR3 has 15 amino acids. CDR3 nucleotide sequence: TGTGCCAGCAGTGAAAGGGGACAGGAGATGGTGCCCCAGCATTTT. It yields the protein CASSERGQEMVPQHF. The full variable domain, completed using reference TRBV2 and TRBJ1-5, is EPEVTQTPSHQVTQMGQEVILRCVPISNHLYFYWYRQILGQKVEFLVSFYNNEISEKSEIFDDQFSVERPDGSNFTLKIRSTKLEDSAMYFCASSERGQEMVPQHFGDGTRLSIL.

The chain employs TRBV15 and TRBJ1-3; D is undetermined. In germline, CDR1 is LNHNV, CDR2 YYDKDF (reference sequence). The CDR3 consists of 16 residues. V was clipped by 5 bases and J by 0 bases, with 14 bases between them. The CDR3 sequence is CATSLPLVSSGNTIYF. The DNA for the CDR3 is TGTGCCACCAGCCTCCCCTTAGTGAGCTCTGGAAACACCATATATTTT.